This T cell receptor beta chain derives from a study of blood T cell repertoires in COVID-19. As for the study in general: From the United States, Italy and Spain came samples of acute and convalescent COVID-19. In each case, the material was cDNA or gDNA derived from T cells, B-cell-depleted T cells, or PBMCs.

Original analysis: The authors estimated nucleated cell counts from reference gene primer amplification. Sequencing used immunoSEQ multiplex PCR; TCRdb keeps in-frame clones, though not all of them. D and trimming were read from the DNA, whereas the V and J calls and clone size are those reported in that table. The table lists 300,000 to 350,000 clones, just over 85% of them singletons. The germline V gene encodes CDR1 SNHLY and CDR2 FYNNEI. The CDR3 has 16 residues. Trimming took off 2 bases at V and 4 bases at J, with 17 bases between the two ends. Adults between about 18 and 95 years of age took part from some 25 US areas.

The material sequenced was PBMCs or T cells enriched from blood (not recorded which). The V and J genes are TRBV2 and TRBJ2-5; tentatively, D is TRBD1 (8 bases). The sequence derives from a woman aged 40 to 50 with acute COVID-19. The CDR3: CASSERENRGGETQYF. The CDR3 DNA follows: TGTGCCAGCAGTGAAAGAGAAAACAGGGGGGGAGAGACCCAGTACTTC. Full variable domain (rest looked up from reference TRBV2 and TRBJ2-5): EPEVTQTPSHQVTQMGQEVILRCVPISNHLYFYWYRQILGQKVEFLVSFYNNEISEKSEIFDDQFSVERPDGSNFTLKIRSTKLEDSAMYFCASSERENRGGETQYFGPGTRLLVL.